These 19 T cell receptor beta chains were sequenced from one sample in a study of blood T cell repertoires in COVID-19. Libraries were prepared by immunoSEQ multiplex PCR; TCRdb keeps only in-frame clonotypes and omits some of them. The sample yields hundreds of thousands of clones, 70% to 90% seen once. What was sequenced was peripheral blood. These receptors all come from a woman between 45 and 65 years old with acute or convalescent COVID-19.

V usage is TRBV5-1 and J usage is TRBJ1-1; the D gene is possibly TRBD1 (6 bases). CDR1 and CDR2 (germline): SGHRS, YFSETQ. This CDR3 is built from 14 residues. V was trimmed by 4 bases and J by 1 base, leaving 11 bases between them. CDR3 DNA: TGCGCCAGCAGCCCCGACAGGACGAACACTGAAGCTTTCTTT. This sequence encodes CASSPDRTNTEAFF.

The chain links TRBV4-1 to TRBJ1-5; 7 bases match TRBD1. Germline CDR1 reads MGHRA; CDR2 reads YSYEKL. V shed 0 bases, J shed 7 bases, and the junction held 6 bases outside the gene matches. The CDR3 has 15 amino acids. CDR3 sequence (DNA): TGCGCCAGCAGCCAAGATCGACAGGGAAACCAGCCCCAGCATTTT. It is translated as CASSQDRQGNQPQHF.

The CDR3 sequence: CAISTGETQYF. The CDR3 DNA reads TGTGCCATCAGTACTGGAGAGACCCAGTACTTC. The rearrangement uses TRBV10-3 and TRBJ2-5; D not resolved. Germline CDR1 reads ENHRY; CDR2 reads SYGVKD. The germline V and J ends were trimmed by 5 bases and 4 bases, with 5 bases remaining between them. The length of the CDR3 is 11 residues.

In this sample, this clone turned up a few times. This sequence joins TRBV7-9 and TRBJ1-5; 8 positions match TRBD1. This CDR3 is 16 amino acids long. Looked up from germline, CDR1 is SEHNR and CDR2 is FQNEAQ (reference sequence). The V gene end was trimmed by 0 bases and the J gene end by 4 bases; junction bases not matched to a gene: 5. For the CDR3, the DNA is TGTGCCAGCAGCTTAGCCGACAGGGGAGGGAATCAGCCCCAGCATTTT. It codes for CASSLADRGGNQPQHF.

This chain joins TRBV29-1 and TRBJ2-7; 9 bases are a match to TRBD1. Germline V gene sequence: CDR1 SQVTM, CDR2 ANQGSEA. Trimming took 7 bases from V and 7 from J; bases not matched to a gene: 8. This CDR3 is built from 12 residues. The CDR3 sequence: CSAWDREGEQYF. In DNA, the CDR3 is TGCAGCGCCTGGGACAGGGAGGGGGAGCAGTACTTC.

This chain connects TRBV7-2 to TRBJ2-1; 13 bases are shared with TRBD2. CDR3 length: 15 residues. Germline assignment: CDR1 SGHTA and CDR2 FQGNSA. The V and J ends lost 7 bases and 5 bases, in that order; junction bases with no gene match: 5. In DNA, the CDR3 is TGTGCCAGCAAACCCGGGACTAGCGGGGACAATGAGCAGTTCTTC. It is translated as CASKPGTSGDNEQFF.

The chain has TRBV18 and TRBJ2-1; no reliable D call. Germline V lookup: CDR1 KGHSH, CDR2 LQKENI. CDR3 length equals 18 residues. V lost 3 bases and J 9 bases, leaving 27 bases between the germline ends. CDR3 in DNA: TGTGCCAGCTCACCGGTGAGTAGAGACTCACTGAGGCAGCCTGAGCAGTTCTTC. Amino acid sequence: CASSPVSRDSLRQPEQFF.

Worth noting for this clone: Other DNA sequences in the same sample also yield this CDR3. J is TRBJ2-5 and V is TRBV18; TRBD1 aligns across 7 bases. The V and J ends lost 3 bases and 0 bases, in that order; junction bases with no gene match: 1. The CDR3 consists of 14 residues. CDR1 and CDR2 (germline): KGHSH, LQKENI. This CDR3 is CASSPGTDQETQYF. The CDR3 DNA reads TGTGCCAGCTCACCCGGGACAGACCAAGAGACCCAGTACTTC.

The chain combines TRBV2 with TRBJ2-7, with a tentative D call TRBD1 (6 bases). This CDR3 has 14 amino acids. V shed 10 bases and J shed 9 bases, with 25 bases lying between them. Germline V gene lookup returns CDR1 SNHLY and CDR2 FYNNEI. The CDR3 loop is CATRTEEIYERQYF. Written as DNA, the CDR3 is TGTGCCACCCGGACAGAAGAAATTTACGAGCGGCAGTACTTC.

The V gene is TRBV27, the J gene TRBJ2-3; 9 bases are shared with TRBD1. Germline V gene data show CDR1 as MNHEY and CDR2 as SMNVEV (reference sequence). Trimming cost V 5 bases and J 4 bases; bases outside gene matches: 7. This CDR3 has 15 amino acids. The CDR3 sequence: CASSHRDRVADTQYF. For the CDR3, the DNA is TGTGCCAGCAGTCACCGGGACAGGGTCGCAGATACGCAGTATTTT.

The rearrangement uses TRBV19 and TRBJ1-5; TRBD1 is a possible D gene (6 bases). This CDR3 spans 13 amino acids. Germline CDR1 and CDR2: LNHDA and SQIVND (reference sequence). Trimming pared 8 bases from V and 2 bases from J, leaving 10 bases between. The CDR3 sequence: CASSGAGNQPQHF. The CDR3 nucleotides are TGTGCCAGTTCAGGGGCTGGCAATCAGCCCCAGCATTTT.

This clone appeared a single time. The rearrangement links TRBV6-1 to TRBJ2-1; TRBD1 aligns across 7 bases. The CDR3 is made up of 16 amino acids. V lost 3 bases and J lost 1; bases outside the gene matches: 6. Per the germline V gene, CDR1 is MNHNS and CDR2 is SASEGT. The CDR3 spells CASSEQTGKSYNEQFF. The CDR3 DNA reads TGTGCCAGCAGTGAGCAGACAGGGAAATCCTACAATGAGCAGTTCTTC.

V gene TRBV7-3 combines with J gene TRBJ2-2; perhaps TRBD1 as D (5 bases). Deletions cut 6 bases from V and 1 base from J, with 9 bases between. Germline-derived CDR1 and CDR2 are SGHTA and FQGTGA. The CDR3 length is 14 residues. The CDR3 DNA follows: TGTGCCAGCAGGATCGGACAGAACACCGGGGAGCTGTTTTTT. Translating it yields CASRIGQNTGELFF.

This sequence joins TRBV18 and TRBJ1-4; D may be TRBD1 (5 bases). From germline, CDR1 is KGHSH and CDR2 LQKENI. The V and J ends lost 1 base and 4 bases respectively, with 10 bases between them. This CDR3 contains 15 residues. CDR3 protein: CASSPQNRINEKLFF. CDR3 in DNA: TGTGCCAGCTCACCACAAAACAGGATTAATGAAAAACTGTTTTTT.

CDR3 region: CASSSGQGDQPQHF. For the CDR3, the DNA is TGTGCCAGCAGCTCTGGACAGGGGGATCAGCCCCAGCATTTT. The V call is TRBV7-2, the J call TRBJ1-5, with 10 bases that match TRBD1. The length of the CDR3 is 14 residues. V trimming: 4 bases; J trimming: 5 bases; junction bases outside the gene matches: 2. Germline lookup yields CDR1 SGHTA and CDR2 FQGNSA.

The chain uses TRBV6-2 or TRBV6-3 and TRBJ2-3; the match to TRBD1 covers 9 bases. The CDR3 length is 18 residues. In germline, CDR1 is MNHEY, CDR2 SVGEGT. With V trimmed by 6 bases and J by 2 bases, 15 bases remained unmatched. CDR3 in amino acids: CASSWDRAYVQHTDTQYF. For the CDR3, the DNA is TGTGCCAGCAGCTGGGACAGGGCGTACGTGCAACACACAGATACGCAGTATTTT.

The V gene is TRBV6-2 or TRBV6-3, the J gene TRBJ1-2, with unresolved D. CDR3 length equals 13 residues. V was pared by 5 bases and J by 2 bases, with 9 bases between. CDR1 is MNHEY, CDR2 SVGEGT, per germline. CDR3 amino acids: CASSQALNYGYTF. The CDR3 DNA is TGTGCCAGCAGTCAAGCGCTAAACTATGGCTACACCTTC.

This sequence joins TRBV28 and TRBJ1-1, with D unclear. Looked up from germline, CDR1 is MDHEN and CDR2 is SYDVKM. V lost 2 bases and J 1 base, leaving 11 bases between the germline ends. This CDR3 region has 15 residues. In DNA, the CDR3 is TGTGCCAGCAGTTTACTTCTGGGAGGGAACACTGAAGCTTTCTTT. Its protein product is CASSLLLGGNTEAFF.

This chain connects TRBV5-1 to TRBJ2-2; D is possibly TRBD2 (5 bases). Trimming removed 6 bases at V and 2 bases at J, with 14 bases between. The CDR3 is 15 residues long. Germline values: CDR1 SGHRS, CDR2 YFSETQ. In DNA form, the CDR3 reads TGCGCCAGCAAGGGCGGGCCCATAAACACCGGGGAGCTGTTTTTT. Translation: CASKGGPINTGELFF.